The 18 T cell receptor beta chains below all came from one sample that was sequenced in a study of T cells after yellow fever vaccination. TCRdb analysed the 5' RACE reads with MiXCR anew, one entry per CDR3 protein. The table shows roughly 160,000 distinct CDR3 sequences, with approximately 6.8% occurring only once. The sequencing used CD4+ T cells sorted from PBMCs, collected less than 6 days after the first yellow fever vaccination. The receptors shown here come from a man aged 18 to 29 who received the YFV17D yellow fever vaccine.

CDR3 in DNA: TGCAGTGCTAGAGTTACGGGACAGTTAAACTCTGGGGCCAACGTCCTGACTTTC. Its protein is CSARVTGQLNSGANVLTF. The chain links TRBV20-1 to TRBJ2-6; 7 bases line up with TRBD1. The V gene's germline CDR1 is DFQATT and CDR2 SNEGSKA (reference sequence). The CDR3 runs 18 residues. V dropped 1 base and J dropped 0; count of bases not matched to a gene: 9.

This clonotype appeared many times. CDR3 residues: CASSPGQALDSYNEQFF. Here the CDR3 DNA reads TGTGCCAGCAGCCCCGGACAGGCTTTAGACTCCTACAATGAGCAGTTCTTC. The chain recombines TRBV3-1 with TRBJ2-1; 7 bases align to TRBD1. The CDR3 totals 17 residues. Germline V gene sequence: CDR1 LGHDT, CDR2 YNNKEL (reference sequence). J lost 0 bases, V lost 4 bases, and 9 bases had no gene match.

This rearrangement joins TRBV5-3 to TRBJ2-7, with 8 bases matching TRBD1. TRBV5-3 is known as an ORF, though its function is uncertain. J lost 4 bases, V lost 9 bases, and 12 bases had no gene match. The CDR3 runs to 14 residues. The CDR3 bases are TGTGCCATCGGCCGGGGGCAGGGGGCTTACGAGCAGTACTTC. This sequence encodes CAIGRGQGAYEQYF.

The table lists this clonotype with a count of one. A much larger clone lies one base from this, so it may be a read error. CDR3 in DNA: TGTACCAGCAGTACCGGACAGGGTAAAGGGGCTTTCTTT. Translated: CTSSTGQGKGAFF. The J gene is TRBJ1-1, the V gene TRBV3-1; 8 bases fit TRBD1. The CDR3 length is 13 residues. Germline CDR1 is LGHDT and CDR2 is YNNKEL (reference sequence).

This clonotype came up many times. The rearrangement uses TRBV11-2 and TRBJ2-2, with 11 positions matching TRBD2. Per germline, CDR1 SGHAT and CDR2 FQNNGV. Germline trimming cut 5 bases from V and 5 bases from J; bases unmatched to any gene: 16. The CDR3 is 19 amino acids. The CDR3 spells CASSPTTGLAGGNTGELFF. In DNA, the CDR3 is TGTGCCAGCAGCCCGACTACGGGGCTAGCGGGGGGTAATACCGGGGAGCTGTTTTTT.

This chain joins TRBV18 and TRBJ1-4; unclear D gene. V was shortened by 3 bases and J by 0 bases, with 5 bases between the two germline ends. Looked up from germline, CDR1 is KGHSH and CDR2 is LQKENI. The length of the CDR3 is 14 residues. CDR3 residues: CASSPTTTNEKLFF. In nucleotides, the CDR3 is TGTGCCAGCTCACCGACAACAACTAATGAAAAACTGTTTTTT.

V gene TRBV19 combines with J gene TRBJ2-1, with D perhaps TRBD1 (6 bases). Germline CDR1 reads LNHDA; CDR2 reads SQIVND (reference sequence). There are 13 residues in the CDR3. V was trimmed by 2 bases and J by 8 bases, leaving 10 bases between them. The CDR3 nucleotides read TGTGCCAGTAGTATACCAACAGGGTATGAGCAGTTCTTC. It translates to CASSIPTGYEQFF.

This clonotype came up many times. J is TRBJ1-6 and V is TRBV10-3, with D perhaps matching TRBD1 (6 bases). There are 16 residues in the CDR3. Germline CDR1 reads ENHRY; CDR2 reads SYGVKD. Trimming took 5 bases from V and 2 from J, leaving 13 bases between them. The CDR3 coding sequence is TGTGCCATCAGTACCCAGGGGACCCCCTATAATTCACCCCTCCACTTT. Translated, it gives CAISTQGTPYNSPLHF.

This clonotype was counted ten times or more. The V gene is TRBV19, the J gene TRBJ1-1; D is unclear. CDR1 and CDR2 (germline): LNHDA, SQIVND (reference sequence). The ends were cut back, 0 bases at V and 1 base at J, with 6 bases in the middle. The CDR3 length is 14 residues. Here the CDR3 reads CASSIDGRNTEAFF. DNA for the CDR3: TGTGCCAGTAGTATAGACGGACGGAACACTGAAGCTTTCTTT.

In DNA, the CDR3 is TGTGCCAGCAGCTTATCTAGGCAGTCCACAGATACGCAGTATTTT. Translating it yields CASSLSRQSTDTQYF. The gene calls are TRBV11-3 and TRBJ2-3, with unresolved D. CDR3 length equals 15 residues. Germline lookup yields CDR1 SGHNT and CDR2 YENEEA. V was shortened by 2 bases and J by 2 bases, with 11 bases between the two germline ends.

This clonotype was detected ten times or more. The chain couples TRBV20-1 to TRBJ2-1; D possibly matches TRBD1 or TRBD2 (6 bases each). Germline CDR1 DFQATT, CDR2 SNEGSKA (reference sequence). Deletions cut 5 bases from V and 3 bases from J, with 17 bases between. The length of the CDR3 is 15 residues. The CDR3: CSADETGADYNEQFF. The CDR3 DNA follows: TGCAGTGCTGATGAGACGGGGGCGGACTACAATGAGCAGTTCTTC.

The V call is TRBV11-1, the J call TRBJ1-1, with TRBD1 as a possible D gene (6 bases). CDR3 length: 12 residues. CDR1 SGHAT and CDR2 FQDESV come from the germline V gene (reference sequence). V was clipped by 5 bases and J by 4 bases, with 8 bases between them. The CDR3 is CASSRGPTEAFF. DNA for the CDR3: TGTGCCAGCAGCCGGGGGCCCACTGAAGCTTTCTTT.

This clonotype came up many times. The chain links TRBV6-5 to TRBJ2-3; no firm D call. The CDR3 is 15 residues long. Germline CDR1 is MNHEY and CDR2 is SVGAGI. The V end was cut by 0 bases, the J end by 6 bases, with 13 bases between. Here the CDR3 DNA reads TGTGCCAGCAGTTACTCTTTATCGAGCGACGATACGCAGTATTTT. This translates into CASSYSLSSDDTQYF.

At least ten counts were recorded for this clonotype. The CDR3 DNA reads TGTGCCAGCAGCCTGAGAGCAACTAATGAAAAACTGTTTTTT. It is translated as CASSLRATNEKLFF. V usage is TRBV7-2 and J usage is TRBJ1-4; no definite D call. Trimming pared 5 bases from V and 0 bases from J, leaving 7 bases between. Looked up from germline, CDR1 is SGHTA and CDR2 is FQGNSA. The CDR3 is made up of 14 amino acids.

This clonotype came up many times. V gene TRBV4-3 combines with J gene TRBJ1-2; a possible D gene is TRBD1 (6 bases). The germline V gene has CDR1 LGHNA and CDR2 YSLEER. Trimming removed 3 bases at V and 1 base at J, with 15 bases between. The length of the CDR3 is 16 residues. CDR3 amino acids: CASSQERQAHNYGYTF. In DNA, the CDR3 is TGCGCCAGCAGCCAGGAAAGACAGGCTCATAACTATGGCTACACCTTC.

The rearrangement joins TRBV9 to TRBJ2-1, with 7 bases that match TRBD1. CDR3 size: 14 residues. V dropped 3 bases and J dropped 8; count of bases not matched to a gene: 8. Germline-derived CDR1 and CDR2 are SGDLS and YYNGEE. The CDR3 sequence is CASSAHRGRDEQFF. CDR3 DNA: TGTGCCAGCAGCGCCCACAGGGGACGGGATGAGCAGTTCTTC.

This clonotype was seen ten or more times. The gene calls are TRBV7-9 and TRBJ2-7, with a possible D match to TRBD2 (5 bases). V gave up 5 bases and J gave up 1 base, with 15 bases separating them. Per the germline V gene, CDR1 is SEHNR and CDR2 is FQNEAQ (reference sequence). The CDR3 is 15 residues long. The CDR3 spells CASSPEGGPSYEQYV. CDR3 coding DNA: TGTGCCAGCAGCCCCGAGGGTGGCCCATCCTACGAGCAGTACGTC.

This clonotype was counted a few times. This chain uses TRBV4-3 with TRBJ2-4; perhaps TRBD1 as D (5 bases). The length of the CDR3 is 16 residues. The V gene's germline CDR1 is LGHNA and CDR2 YSLEER. Trimming pared 2 bases from V and 1 base from J, leaving 12 bases between. The CDR3 loop is CASSQSVAGAKNIQYF. DNA of the CDR3: TGCGCCAGCAGCCAAAGTGTAGCAGGGGCCAAAAACATTCAGTACTTC.